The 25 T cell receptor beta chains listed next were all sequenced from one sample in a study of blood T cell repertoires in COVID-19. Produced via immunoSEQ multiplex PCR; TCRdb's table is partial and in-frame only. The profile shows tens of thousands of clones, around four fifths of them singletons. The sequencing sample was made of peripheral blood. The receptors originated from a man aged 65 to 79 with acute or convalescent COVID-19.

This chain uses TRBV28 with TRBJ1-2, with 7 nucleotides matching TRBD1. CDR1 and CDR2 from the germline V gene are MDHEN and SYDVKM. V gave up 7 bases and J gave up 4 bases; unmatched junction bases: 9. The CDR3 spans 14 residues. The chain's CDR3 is CASTPSDRIYGYTF. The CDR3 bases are TGTGCCAGCACCCCCTCGGACAGGATCTATGGCTACACCTTC.

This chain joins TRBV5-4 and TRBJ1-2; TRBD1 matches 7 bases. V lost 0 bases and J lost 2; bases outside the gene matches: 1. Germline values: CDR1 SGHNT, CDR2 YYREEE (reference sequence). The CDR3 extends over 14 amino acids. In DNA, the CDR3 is TGTGCCAGCAGCTTGGAGGGGGCGAACTATGGCTACACCTTC. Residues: CASSLEGANYGYTF.

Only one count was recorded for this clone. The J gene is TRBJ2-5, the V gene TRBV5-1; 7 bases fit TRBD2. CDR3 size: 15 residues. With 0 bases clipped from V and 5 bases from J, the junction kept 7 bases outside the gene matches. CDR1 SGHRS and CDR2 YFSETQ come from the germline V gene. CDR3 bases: TGCGCCAGCAGCTTGGAGGGGAGGGCAGAGGAGACCCAGTACTTC. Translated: CASSLEGRAEETQYF.

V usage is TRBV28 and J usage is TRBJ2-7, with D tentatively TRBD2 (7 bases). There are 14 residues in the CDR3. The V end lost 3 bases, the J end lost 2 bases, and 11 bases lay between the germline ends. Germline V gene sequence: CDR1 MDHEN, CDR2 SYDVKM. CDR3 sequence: CASSLWGGPYEQYF. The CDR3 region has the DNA TGTGCCAGCAGTTTGTGGGGGGGGCCCTACGAGCAGTACTTC.

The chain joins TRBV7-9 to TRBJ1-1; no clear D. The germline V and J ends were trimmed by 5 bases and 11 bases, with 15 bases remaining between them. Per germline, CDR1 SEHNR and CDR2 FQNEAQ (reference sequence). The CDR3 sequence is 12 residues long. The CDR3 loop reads CASSPSLREAFF. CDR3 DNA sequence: TGTGCCAGCAGCCCAAGTCTTCGGGAGGCTTTCTTT.

Here the CDR3 reads CAISASGTDMNTEAFF. Written as DNA, the CDR3 is TGTGCCATCAGTGCGTCGGGGACAGACATGAACACTGAAGCTTTCTTT. This rearrangement joins TRBV10-3 to TRBJ1-1; 7 bases align to TRBD1. Germline V gives CDR1 ENHRY, CDR2 SYGVKD. The CDR3 has 16 residues. Trimming at V came to 4 bases and at J to 0 bases, leaving 8 bases not matched to a gene.

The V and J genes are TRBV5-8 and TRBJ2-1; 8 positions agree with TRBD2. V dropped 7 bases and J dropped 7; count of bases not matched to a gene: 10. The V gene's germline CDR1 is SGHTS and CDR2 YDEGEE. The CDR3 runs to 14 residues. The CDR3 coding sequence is TGTGCCAGCGCGCGGGGGGCGGCCGGGAATGAGCAGTTCTTC. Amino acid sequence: CASARGAAGNEQFF.

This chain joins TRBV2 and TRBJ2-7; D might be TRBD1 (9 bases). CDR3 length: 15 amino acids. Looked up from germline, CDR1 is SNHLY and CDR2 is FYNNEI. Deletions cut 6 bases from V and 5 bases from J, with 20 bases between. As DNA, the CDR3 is TGTGCCAGCAGAAATAGCGGGACAGGGCTGAACGAGCAGTACTTC. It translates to CASRNSGTGLNEQYF.

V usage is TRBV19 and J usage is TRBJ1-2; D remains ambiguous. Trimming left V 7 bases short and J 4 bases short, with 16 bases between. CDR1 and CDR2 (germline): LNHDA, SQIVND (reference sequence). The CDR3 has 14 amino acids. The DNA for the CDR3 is TGTGCCAGTAAGAGGGTTGGAGAGGGCTATGGCTACACCTTC. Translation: CASKRVGEGYGYTF.

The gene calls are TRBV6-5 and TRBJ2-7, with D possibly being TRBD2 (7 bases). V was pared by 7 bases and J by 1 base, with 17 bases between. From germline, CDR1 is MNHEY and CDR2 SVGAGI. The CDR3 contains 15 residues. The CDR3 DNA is TGTGCCAGCATCCCCCTGGGGGGGCAGTCCTACGAGCAGTACTTC. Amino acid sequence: CASIPLGGQSYEQYF.

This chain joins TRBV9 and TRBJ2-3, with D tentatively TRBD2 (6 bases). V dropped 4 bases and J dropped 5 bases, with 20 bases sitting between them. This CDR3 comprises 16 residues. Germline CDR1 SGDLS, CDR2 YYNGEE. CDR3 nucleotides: TGTGCCAGCAGCCCCGGTAGCGGCCAATCGGGAGATACGCAGTATTTT. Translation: CASSPGSGQSGDTQYF.

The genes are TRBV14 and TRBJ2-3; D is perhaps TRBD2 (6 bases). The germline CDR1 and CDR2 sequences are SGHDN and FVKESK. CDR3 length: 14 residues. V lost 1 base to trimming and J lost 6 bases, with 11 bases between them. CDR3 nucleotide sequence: TGTGCCAGCAGCCAAGGACTAGTCGTTGATACGCAGTATTTT. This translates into CASSQGLVVDTQYF.

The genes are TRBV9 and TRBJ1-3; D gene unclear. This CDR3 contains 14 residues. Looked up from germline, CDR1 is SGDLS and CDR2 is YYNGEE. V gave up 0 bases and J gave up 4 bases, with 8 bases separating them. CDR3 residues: CASSVESGGNTIYF. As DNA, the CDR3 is TGTGCCAGCAGCGTAGAGTCCGGGGGAAACACCATATATTTT.

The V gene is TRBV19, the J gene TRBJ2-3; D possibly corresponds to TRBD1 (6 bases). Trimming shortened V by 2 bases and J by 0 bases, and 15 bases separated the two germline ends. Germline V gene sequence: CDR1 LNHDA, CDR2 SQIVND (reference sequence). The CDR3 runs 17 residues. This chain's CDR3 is CASSITAPGASTDTQYF. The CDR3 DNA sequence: TGTGCCAGTAGTATAACCGCCCCAGGGGCGAGCACAGATACGCAGTATTTT.

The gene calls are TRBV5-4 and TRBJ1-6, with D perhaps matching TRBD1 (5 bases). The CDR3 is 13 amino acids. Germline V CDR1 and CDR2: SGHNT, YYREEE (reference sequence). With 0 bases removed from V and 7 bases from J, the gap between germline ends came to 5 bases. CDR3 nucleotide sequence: TGTGCCAGCAGCTTGGCAGGGAATTCACCCCTCCACTTT. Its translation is CASSLAGNSPLHF. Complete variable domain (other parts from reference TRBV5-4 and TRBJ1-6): ETGVTQSPTHLIKTRGQQVTLRCSSQSGHNTVSWYQQALGQGPQFIFQYYREEENGRGNFPPRFSGLQFPNYSSELNVNALELDDSALYLCASSLAGNSPLHFGNGTRLTVT.

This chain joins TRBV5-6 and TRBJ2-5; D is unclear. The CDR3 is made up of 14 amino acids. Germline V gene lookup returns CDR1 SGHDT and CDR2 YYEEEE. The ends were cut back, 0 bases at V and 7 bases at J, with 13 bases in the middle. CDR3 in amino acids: CASSLGARLGTQYF. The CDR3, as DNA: TGTGCCAGCAGCTTGGGGGCAAGGCTTGGGACCCAGTACTTC.

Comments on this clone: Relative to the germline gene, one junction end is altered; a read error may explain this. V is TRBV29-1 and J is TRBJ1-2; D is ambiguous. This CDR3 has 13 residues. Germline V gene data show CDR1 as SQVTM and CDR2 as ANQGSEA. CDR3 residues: CSVEGPGGSGYTF. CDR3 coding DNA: TGCAGCGTAGAAGGCCCCGGCGGGAGCGGCTACACCTTC.

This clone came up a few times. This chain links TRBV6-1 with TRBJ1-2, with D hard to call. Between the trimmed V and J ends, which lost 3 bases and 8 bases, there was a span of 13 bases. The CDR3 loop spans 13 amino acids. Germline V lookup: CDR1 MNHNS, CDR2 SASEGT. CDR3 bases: TGTGCCAGCAGTGAGAGGGAATTGGGCGGCTACACCTTC. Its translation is CASSERELGGYTF.

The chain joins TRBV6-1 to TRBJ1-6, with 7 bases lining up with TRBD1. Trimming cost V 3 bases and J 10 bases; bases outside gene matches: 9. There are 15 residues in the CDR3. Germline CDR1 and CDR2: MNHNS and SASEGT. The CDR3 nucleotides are TGTGCCAGCAGTGATCAGACAGGGTCTTACTCACCCCTCCACTTT. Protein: CASSDQTGSYSPLHF.

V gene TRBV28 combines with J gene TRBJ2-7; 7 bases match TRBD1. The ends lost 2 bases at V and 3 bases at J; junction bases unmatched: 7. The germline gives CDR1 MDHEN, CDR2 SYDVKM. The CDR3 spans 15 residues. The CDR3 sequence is CASSLGRTGIYEQYF. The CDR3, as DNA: TGTGCCAGCAGTTTAGGCCGGACAGGAATCTACGAGCAGTACTTC.

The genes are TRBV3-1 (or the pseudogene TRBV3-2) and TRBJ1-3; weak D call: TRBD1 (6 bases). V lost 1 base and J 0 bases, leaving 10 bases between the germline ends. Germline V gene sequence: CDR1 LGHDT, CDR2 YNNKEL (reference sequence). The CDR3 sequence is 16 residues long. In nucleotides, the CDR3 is TGTGCCAGCAGCCAAGTAACAGGGCACTCTGGAAACACCATATATTTT. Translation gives CASSQVTGHSGNTIYF.

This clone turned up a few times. The CDR3 here is CASSLLAGLRDEQFF. The CDR3 DNA reads as TGCGCCAGCAGTTTACTAGCGGGGCTGAGGGATGAGCAGTTCTTC. The chain joins TRBV23-1 to TRBJ2-1; 10 bases fit TRBD2. TRBV23-1 is reported as an ORF; its role is uncertain. This CDR3 is built from 15 residues. Unmatched junction bases numbered 9, after V lost 5 bases and J lost 8 bases.

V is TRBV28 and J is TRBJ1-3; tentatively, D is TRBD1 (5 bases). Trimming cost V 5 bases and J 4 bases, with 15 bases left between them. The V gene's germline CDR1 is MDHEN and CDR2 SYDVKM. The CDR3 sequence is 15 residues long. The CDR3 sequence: CASSMGLTGGNTIYF. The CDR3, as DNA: TGTGCCAGCAGTATGGGACTGACGGGAGGAAACACCATATATTTT.

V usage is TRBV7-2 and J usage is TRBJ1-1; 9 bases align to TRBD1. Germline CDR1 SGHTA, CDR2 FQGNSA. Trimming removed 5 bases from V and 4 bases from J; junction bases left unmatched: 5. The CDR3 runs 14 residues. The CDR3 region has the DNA TGTGCCAGCAGCCTGGGACAGGGATCCACTGAAGCTTTCTTT. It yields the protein CASSLGQGSTEAFF. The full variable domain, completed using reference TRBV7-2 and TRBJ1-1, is GAGVSQSPSNKVTEKGKDVELRCDPISGHTALYWYRQSLGQGLEFLIYFQGNSAPDKSGLPSDRFSAERTGGSVSTLTIQRTQQEDSAVYLCASSLGQGSTEAFFGQGTRLTVV.

This chain's CDR3 is CASSWGPGELFF. The CDR3 DNA reads TGTGCCAGCAGTTGGGGGCCCGGGGAGCTGTTTTTT. J is TRBJ2-2 and V is TRBV6-2 or TRBV6-3, with D perhaps TRBD1 (6 bases). The CDR3 length is 12 residues. Germline-derived CDR1 and CDR2 are MNHEY and SVGEGT. V lost 4 bases and J 6 bases, leaving 6 bases between the germline ends.